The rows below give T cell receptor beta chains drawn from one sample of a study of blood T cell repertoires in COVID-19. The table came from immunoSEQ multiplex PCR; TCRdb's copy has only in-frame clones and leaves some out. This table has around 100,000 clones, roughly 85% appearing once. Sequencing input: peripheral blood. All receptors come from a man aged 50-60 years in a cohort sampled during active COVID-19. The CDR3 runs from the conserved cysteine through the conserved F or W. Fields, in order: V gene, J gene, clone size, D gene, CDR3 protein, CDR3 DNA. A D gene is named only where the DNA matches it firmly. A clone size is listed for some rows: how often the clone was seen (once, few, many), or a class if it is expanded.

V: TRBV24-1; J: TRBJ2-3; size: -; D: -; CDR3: CATSDFGKVAGSTDTQYF; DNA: TGTGCCACCAGTGATTTTGGTAAGGTTGCGGGGAGCACAGATACGCAGTATTTT
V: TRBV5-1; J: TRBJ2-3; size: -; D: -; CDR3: CASSQGGLTDTQYF; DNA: TGCGCGAGCTCCCAGGGGGGCCTCACAGATACGCAGTATTTT
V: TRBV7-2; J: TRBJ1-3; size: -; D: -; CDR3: CASSSSVGNTIYF; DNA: TGTGCCAGCAGCTCCTCGGTTGGAAACACCATATATTTT
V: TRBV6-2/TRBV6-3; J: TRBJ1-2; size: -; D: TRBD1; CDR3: CASSPDRVYGYTF; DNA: TGTGCCAGCAGTCCGGACAGGGTGTATGGCTACACCTTC
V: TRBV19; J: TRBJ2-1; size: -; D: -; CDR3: CASSTQGGITNEQFF; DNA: TGTGCCAGTAGTACCCAGGGGGGAATCACCAATGAGCAGTTCTTC
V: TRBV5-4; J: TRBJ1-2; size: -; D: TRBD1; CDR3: CASSLVGQGFSGYTF; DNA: TGTGCCAGCAGCTTGGTTGGACAGGGGTTCTCCGGCTACACCTTC
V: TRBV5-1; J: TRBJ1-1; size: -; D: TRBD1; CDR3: CASSLRSTGGNTEAFF; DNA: TGCGCCAGCAGCTTGAGATCGACAGGGGGTAACACTGAAGCTTTCTTT
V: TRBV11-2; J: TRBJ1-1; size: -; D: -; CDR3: CASSLLPGLDTEAFF; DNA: TGTGCCAGCAGCTTACTACCTGGGCTGGACACTGAAGCTTTCTTT
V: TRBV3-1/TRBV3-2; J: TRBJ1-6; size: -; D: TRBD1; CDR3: CASMDRGYSPLHF; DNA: TGTGCCAGCATGGACAGGGGTTACTCACCCCTCCACTTT
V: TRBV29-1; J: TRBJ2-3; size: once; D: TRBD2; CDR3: CSAGGRVSTDTQYF; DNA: TGCAGCGCTGGGGGGAGGGTCAGCACAGATACGCAGTATTTT
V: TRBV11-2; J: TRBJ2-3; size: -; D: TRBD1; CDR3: CASSPLSGTGATDTQYF; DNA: TGTGCCAGCAGCCCCCTTTCCGGGACAGGGGCCACAGATACGCAGTATTTT
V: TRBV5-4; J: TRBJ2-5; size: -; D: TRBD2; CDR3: CASQRKRGPQETQYF; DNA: TGTGCCAGCCAGAGAAAGCGGGGGCCGCAGGAGACCCAGTACTTC
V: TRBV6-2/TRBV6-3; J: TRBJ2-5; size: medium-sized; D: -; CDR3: CASSYRNRAETQYF; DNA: TGTGCCAGCAGTTACCGAAACAGGGCTGAGACCCAGTACTTC
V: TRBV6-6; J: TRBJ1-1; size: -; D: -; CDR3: CASSPGNTEAFF; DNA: TGTGCCAGCAGTCCAGGGAACACTGAAGCTTTCTTT
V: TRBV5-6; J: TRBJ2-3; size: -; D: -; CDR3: CASSAVGGSTDTQYF; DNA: TGTGCCAGCAGCGCGGTGGGGGGTAGCACAGATACGCAGTATTTT
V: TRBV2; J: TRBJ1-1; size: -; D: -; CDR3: CASQTAEGAEAFF; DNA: TGTGCCAGCCAGACCGCGGAGGGCGCTGAAGCTTTCTTT
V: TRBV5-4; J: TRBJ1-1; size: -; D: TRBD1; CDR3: CASSLGFRRTGEDTEAFF; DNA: TGTGCCAGCAGCTTGGGCTTCAGGAGGACAGGGGAGGACACTGAAGCTTTCTTT
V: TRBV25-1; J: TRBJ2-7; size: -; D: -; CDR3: CASEGVYEQYF; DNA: TGTGCCAGCGAAGGGGTCTACGAGCAGTACTTC
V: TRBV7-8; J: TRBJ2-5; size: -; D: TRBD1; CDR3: CASSLGQGPETQYF; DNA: TGTGCCAGCAGCCTGGGACAGGGGCCCGAGACCCAGTACTTC
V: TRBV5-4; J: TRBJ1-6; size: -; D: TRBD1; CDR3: CASTLDRDDPPLHF; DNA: TGTGCCAGCACCCTGGACAGGGACGATCCACCCCTCCACTTT
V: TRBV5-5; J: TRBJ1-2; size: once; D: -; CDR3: CASSTADGPGGYTF; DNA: TGTGCCAGCAGCACAGCGGACGGTCCCGGGGGCTACACCTTC
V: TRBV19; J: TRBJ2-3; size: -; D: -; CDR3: CASSDTDYTDTQYF; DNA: TGTGCCAGTAGTGATACGGACTACACAGATACGCAGTATTTT
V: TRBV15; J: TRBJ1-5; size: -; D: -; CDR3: CATSRDLRGLAPQHF; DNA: TGTGCCACCAGCAGAGATCTGCGGGGGCTGGCGCCCCAGCATTTT
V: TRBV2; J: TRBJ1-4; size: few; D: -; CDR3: CASSVQGGEKLFF; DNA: TGTGCCAGCAGCGTTCAAGGGGGTGAAAAACTGTTTTTT
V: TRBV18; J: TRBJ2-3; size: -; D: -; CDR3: CASSRAGRGGTDTQYF; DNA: TGTGCCAGCTCACGAGCCGGCAGGGGCGGCACAGATACGCAGTATTTT
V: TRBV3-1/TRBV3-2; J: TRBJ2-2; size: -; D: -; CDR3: CASSPTGLNTGELFF; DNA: TGTGCCAGCAGCCCGACAGGCCTGAACACCGGGGAGCTGTTTTTT
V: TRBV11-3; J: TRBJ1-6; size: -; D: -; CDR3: CASSPYPGVLSPLHF; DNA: TGTGCCAGCAGCCCCTATCCCGGAGTACTTTCACCCCTCCACTTT
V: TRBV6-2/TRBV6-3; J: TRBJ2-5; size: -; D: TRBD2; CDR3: CASSTGAGGQETQYF; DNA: TGTGCCAGCAGTACTGGGGCGGGGGGGCAAGAGACCCAGTACTTC
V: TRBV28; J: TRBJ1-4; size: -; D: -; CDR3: CASSSPGTGDEKLFF; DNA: TGTGCCAGCAGTTCCCCCGGGACTGGAGATGAAAAACTGTTTTTT
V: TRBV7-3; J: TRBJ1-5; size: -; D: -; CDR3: CASSLGANQPQHF; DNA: TGTGCCAGCAGCTTGGGGGCGAATCAGCCCCAGCATTTT
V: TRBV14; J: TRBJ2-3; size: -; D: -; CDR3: CASSQVRSTDTQYF; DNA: TGTGCCAGCAGCCAAGTCAGGAGCACAGATACGCAGTATTTT
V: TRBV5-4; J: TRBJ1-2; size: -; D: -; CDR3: CASSLRQQGYGYTF; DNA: TGTGCCAGCAGCCTGCGACAGCAGGGCTATGGCTACACCTTC
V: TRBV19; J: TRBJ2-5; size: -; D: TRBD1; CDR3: CASSIGQGQETQYF; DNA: TGTGCCAGTAGTATCGGACAGGGACAAGAGACCCAGTACTTC
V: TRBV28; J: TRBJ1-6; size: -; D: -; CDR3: CASSLSAGSTTLHF; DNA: TGTGCCAGCAGTTTGAGCGCGGGCTCGACCACCCTCCACTTT
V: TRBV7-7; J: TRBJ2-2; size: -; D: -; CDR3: CASSSDRNTGELFF; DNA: TGTGCCAGCAGCTCGGACAGGAACACCGGGGAGCTGTTTTTT
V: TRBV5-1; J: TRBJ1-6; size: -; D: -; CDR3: CASRGGRTPSNSPLHF; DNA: TGCGCCAGCAGGGGAGGACGGACTCCATCCAATTCACCCCTCCACTTT